The entry that follows covers one T cell receptor beta chain sequence. Between the trimmed V and J ends, which lost 6 bases and 6 bases, there was a span of 11 bases. CDR3 length: 11 residues. Germline CDR1 reads DFQATT; CDR2 reads SNEGSKA (reference sequence). The entry originates in a study of blood T cell repertoires in COVID-19. In Cohort 3, a recovered donor had either two negative PCRs, clearance, or symptom resolution. Clones were read by immunoSEQ multiplex PCR, and TCRdb kept only the in-frame ones, dropping some. The sample records 490,000 or so clones, around 89% being singletons. Sequenced sample: PBMCs or T cells enriched from blood (not recorded which). The V gene is TRBV20-1, the J gene TRBJ1-2, with D tentatively TRBD1 (5 bases). This clonotype was sampled from a woman aged 40 to 55 who had recovered from COVID-19. CDR3 amino acids: CSAGRGHGYTF. The CDR3 DNA is TGCAGTGCCGGAAGGGGCCATGGCTACACCTTC.